This T cell receptor (beta chain) was profiled in a study of CD8 T cells in Susac syndrome. Random hexamers primed reverse transcription of about 0.45 to 1 ug RNA. Amplification of TCR beta CDR3 by immunoSEQ multiplex PCR spanned 54 Vbeta and 13 Jbeta. TCRdb ran MiXCR on the immunoSEQ multiplex PCR reads and lists one entry per CDR3 protein. The sample holds some 400,000 distinct CDR3 sequences, around 85% seen once. This CDR3 region has 15 residues. Germline trimming cut 0 bases from V and 2 bases from J; bases unmatched to any gene: 0. In germline, CDR1 is DFQATT, CDR2 SNEGSKA (reference sequence). This chain links TRBV20-1 with TRBJ2-1; 11 bases are shared with TRBD2. This receptor was taken from a human donor with multiple sclerosis. Sequenced sample: CD8+ T cells from PBMCs. CDR3 residues: CSARDSGRAYNEQFF. The CDR3 region has the DNA TGCAGTGCTAGAGATAGCGGGAGGGCCTACAATGAGCAGTTCTTC.